Sequencing of this TCR beta chain was carried out in a study of identifying expanded T cells in peripheral blood. About this clone: Its antigen is as yet unknown.

Generated by immunoSEQ multiplex PCR, the TCRdb table keeps only in-frame clones and is missing some. The sample records around 100,000 clones, 85% to 90% being singletons. No infections or other immune events were documented during collection. Overall study results and limits: Two-week clone count variance significantly increased as total template count grew. About 1.3 clones differed between technical replicates, versus about 17 and 20 over time.

Sequenced: blood. This TCR was recovered from a person aged 18 to 75 in good health.

The CDR3 loop reads CASSLKLKAWGLNTEAFF. The CDR3, as DNA: TGTGCCAGCAGCTTAAAGTTGAAGGCTTGGGGACTGAACACTGAAGCTTTCTTT. The chain recombines TRBV7-2 with TRBJ1-1, with D perhaps TRBD1 (5 bases). Germline V gene lookup returns CDR1 SGHTA and CDR2 FQGNSA. Trimming left V 2 bases short and J 0 bases short, with 19 bases between. The CDR3 runs 18 residues.